This entry lists 26 T cell receptor beta chains sequenced from one sample in a study of T cell responses to AZD1222 COVID-19 vaccine. TCRdb keeps only in-frame clones here, not all; method: immunoSEQ multiplex PCR. The profile shows roughly 150,000 clones, roughly 91% of them singletons. This material consisted of peripheral blood, taken on day 0 of AZD1222 vaccination. Every receptor here comes from an adult in good health.

The chain combines TRBV10-3 with TRBJ1-2; 7 bases are shared with TRBD1. V was pared by 2 bases and J by 3 bases, with 3 bases of the junction left unmatched. Germline assignment: CDR1 ENHRY and CDR2 SYGVKD. The CDR3 spans 14 residues. The CDR3 sequence: CAISEQTGDYGYTF. DNA of the CDR3: TGTGCCATCAGTGAGCAAACAGGGGACTATGGCTACACCTTC.

The CDR3 sequence is CASWRSGTGFGYTF. CDR3 sequence (DNA): TGTGCCAGCTGGCGCTCCGGGACAGGGTTCGGCTACACCTTC. The V and J genes are TRBV6-5 and TRBJ1-2, with 9 bases lining up with TRBD1. The CDR3 consists of 14 residues. The germline CDR1 and CDR2 sequences are MNHEY and SVGAGI. The junction had 12 bases not matched to a gene; V was cut back by 8 bases and J by 8 bases.

The rearrangement joins TRBV6-4 to TRBJ1-1; D gene ambiguous. CDR1 MRHNA and CDR2 SNTAGT come from the germline V gene. The V and J ends lost 4 bases and 1 base respectively, with 7 bases between them. The CDR3 covers 13 residues. The CDR3 nucleotides are TGTGCCAGCAGTGTCCAGCCGAACACTGAAGCTTTCTTT. Its translation is CASSVQPNTEAFF.

The chain recombines TRBV3-1 (or the pseudogene TRBV3-2) with TRBJ2-3; 7 positions agree with TRBD2. Germline CDR1 and CDR2: LGHDT and YNNKEL (reference sequence). With 2 bases clipped from V and 0 bases from J, the junction kept 14 bases outside the gene matches. This CDR3 has 19 residues. CDR3 in DNA: TGTGCCAGCAGCCAAATGGGTTGGGCTAGCGGTGCCAGCACAGATACGCAGTATTTT. Its translation is CASSQMGWASGASTDTQYF.

This rearrangement joins TRBV3-1 (or the pseudogene TRBV3-2) to TRBJ1-2; D remains ambiguous. This CDR3 spans 15 amino acids. Trimming shortened V by 0 bases and J by 6 bases, and 14 bases separated the two germline ends. From germline, CDR1 is LGHDT and CDR2 YNNKEL (reference sequence). Here the CDR3 DNA reads TGTGCCAGCAGCCAAGATGTTACCGGGGTTCATGGCTACACCTTC. Protein sequence: CASSQDVTGVHGYTF.

CDR3 DNA: TGCGCCAGCAGCCAAGTAACTGGGCTTAGGTCCGAGCAGTACTTC. Translation gives CASSQVTGLRSEQYF. V and J are TRBV4-1 and TRBJ2-7; the D is unclear. The V and J ends lost 1 base and 6 bases respectively, with 16 bases between them. The CDR3 has 15 amino acids. Germline lookup yields CDR1 MGHRA and CDR2 YSYEKL.

J is TRBJ2-2 and V is TRBV7-8, with 12 bases matching TRBD2. Germline-derived CDR1 and CDR2 are SGHVS and FQNEAQ. J gave up 0 bases and V 2 bases, and 7 bases lay outside the gene matches. The CDR3 contains 19 residues. The CDR3 DNA follows: TGTGCCAGCAGCTTACCGGGACTAGCGGGCTCTTCGAACACCGGGGAGCTGTTTTTT. Translation gives CASSLPGLAGSSNTGELFF.

This clone was counted once. The chain joins TRBV7-9 to TRBJ1-1; possible D gene TRBD1, 6 bases. The length of the CDR3 is 14 residues. Germline V gene sequence: CDR1 SEHNR, CDR2 FQNEAQ (reference sequence). The V end was cut by 5 bases, the J end by 1 base, with 11 bases between. The CDR3 bases are TGTGCCAGCAGCGACGGGACACAGAACACTGAAGCTTTCTTT. Translation: CASSDGTQNTEAFF. Drawing the rest from reference TRBV7-9 and TRBJ1-1, the complete variable domain is DTGVSQNPRHKITKRGQNVTFRCDPISEHNRLYWYRQTLGQGPEFLTYFQNEAQLEKSRLLSDRFSAERPKGSFSTLEIQRTEQGDSAMYLCASSDGTQNTEAFFGQGTRLTVV.

The chain has TRBV14 and TRBJ2-1; D call uncertain. Trimming took off 1 base at V and 4 bases at J, with 11 bases between the two ends. Germline values: CDR1 SGHDN, CDR2 FVKESK. The CDR3 totals 15 residues. As DNA, the CDR3 is TGTGCCAGCAGCCAAGTCTCGTCCTCGTACAATGAGCAGTTCTTC. It codes for CASSQVSSSYNEQFF.

This clone has just a few counts. The chain combines TRBV2 with TRBJ2-7; a weak D match, TRBD2 (6 bases). This CDR3 is built from 17 residues. CDR1 is SNHLY, CDR2 FYNNEI, per germline. V lost 5 bases and J 2 bases, leaving 22 bases between the germline ends. DNA of the CDR3: TGTGCCAGCAGTCCACTGCCCGGGACTCTGGGCCCCTACGAGCAGTACTTC. Protein: CASSPLPGTLGPYEQYF.

CDR3 in amino acids: CSGIEGYEQYF. The CDR3 bases are TGCAGCGGGATAGAGGGCTACGAGCAGTACTTC. The V gene is TRBV20-1, the J gene TRBJ2-7, with D possibly matching TRBD2 (5 bases). The CDR3 is 11 residues long. CDR1 is DFQATT and CDR2 is SNEGSKA in the germline V gene (reference sequence).

CDR3 residues: CASSAPRVSGANVLTF. The CDR3, as DNA: TGTGCCAGCAGTGCTCCCCGGGTCTCTGGGGCCAACGTCCTGACTTTC. This sequence joins TRBV6-2 or TRBV6-3 and TRBJ2-6, with D unclear. The CDR3 covers 16 residues. Germline lookup yields CDR1 MNHEY and CDR2 SVGEGT. V lost 5 bases, J lost 0 bases, and 11 bases lay in between.

J is TRBJ2-1 and V is TRBV7-3; maybe TRBD2 (6 bases). The V gene's germline CDR1 is SGHTA and CDR2 FQGTGA. This CDR3 comprises 15 residues. V was trimmed by 1 base and J by 2 bases, leaving 9 bases between them. DNA for the CDR3: TGTGCCAGCAGCTTAAGGGGGGACGCCTACAATGAGCAGTTCTTC. Translation: CASSLRGDAYNEQFF.

Concerning this clone itself: At the DNA level, this CDR3 is encoded by other sequences in the same sample as well. The J gene is TRBJ1-4, the V gene TRBV9; no definite D call. V was trimmed by 2 bases and J by 8 bases, leaving 22 bases between them. CDR1 is SGDLS and CDR2 is YYNGEE in the germline V gene. The CDR3 runs 17 residues. The CDR3 DNA is TGTGCCAGCAGCGTGAGGGATAGGCTATACGGGAAAGAAAAACTGTTTTTT. Its translation is CASSVRDRLYGKEKLFF.

This clone showed up just once. The rearrangement links TRBV24-1 to TRBJ2-3; TRBD2 aligns across 8 bases. This CDR3 contains 18 residues. V lost 2 bases to trimming and J lost 2 bases; unmatched junction nucleotides: 11. CDR1 and CDR2 from the germline V gene are KGHDR and SFDVKD. CDR3 sequence reads: CATSDSSGLAGTTDTQYF. In DNA form, the CDR3 reads TGTGCCACCAGTGATTCCTCGGGGTTAGCGGGGACCACAGATACGCAGTATTTT.

CDR3: CASSRTAGVNYGYTF. The DNA of the CDR3 is TGTGCCAGCAGTCGGACGGCCGGCGTCAACTATGGCTACACCTTC. The chain combines TRBV6-2 or TRBV6-3 with TRBJ1-2; D uncertain. The CDR3 is made up of 15 amino acids. The germline gives CDR1 MNHEY, CDR2 SVGEGT. V lost 5 bases and J lost 2, with 15 bases in between.

V is TRBV2 and J is TRBJ1-1; the D is unclear. The germline V gene encodes CDR1 SNHLY and CDR2 FYNNEI. The CDR3 is 12 amino acids. V dropped 2 bases and J dropped 1 base, with 2 bases sitting between them. CDR3 amino acids: CASSEPNTEAFF. The CDR3 bases are TGTGCCAGCAGTGAACCGAACACTGAAGCTTTCTTT.

The rearrangement uses TRBV3-1 (or the pseudogene TRBV3-2) and TRBJ1-6; D uncertain. Trimming left V 0 bases short and J 8 bases short, with 8 bases between. Germline V lookup: CDR1 LGHDT, CDR2 YNNKEL (reference sequence). The CDR3 spans 14 residues. In nucleotides, the CDR3 is TGTGCCAGCAGCCAAGATTTGTCATATTCACCCCTCCACTTT. This encodes CASSQDLSYSPLHF.

The gene calls are TRBV18 and TRBJ1-3; a possible D gene is TRBD1 (5 bases). The V gene lost 3 bases and the J gene lost 4 bases, with 16 bases spanning the gap. The CDR3 length is 16 residues. CDR1 is KGHSH, CDR2 LQKENI, per germline. The CDR3 reads CASSPAGRAEGNTIYF. In DNA, the CDR3 is TGTGCCAGCTCACCGGCCGGCAGGGCAGAAGGAAACACCATATATTTT. Full variable domain (remainder filled in from reference TRBV18 and TRBJ1-3): NAGVMQNPRHLVRRRGQEARLRCSPMKGHSHVYWYRQLPEEGLKFMVYLQKENIIDESGMPKERFSAEFPKEGPSILRIQQVVRGDSAAYFCASSPAGRAEGNTIYFGEGSWLTVV.

The gene calls are TRBV7-8 and TRBJ1-4; D is uncertain. V lost 6 bases, J lost 8 bases, and 13 bases lay in between. Germline V CDR1 and CDR2: SGHVS, FQNEAQ. The CDR3 extends over 13 amino acids. Written as DNA, the CDR3 is TGTGCCAGCAGTCTGGGTGGAATGGAAAAACTGTTTTTT. It codes for CASSLGGMEKLFF. The whole variable domain, filled in from reference TRBV7-8 and TRBJ1-4, reads GAGVSQSPRYKVAKRGQDVALRCDPISGHVSLFWYQQALGQGPEFLTYFQNEAQLDKSGLPSDRFFAERPEGSVSTLKIQRTQQEDSAVYLCASSLGGMEKLFFGSGTQLSVL.

The V gene is TRBV29-1, the J gene TRBJ1-2; TRBD1 might be the D (5 bases). In germline, CDR1 is SQVTM, CDR2 ANQGSEA. This CDR3 comprises 12 residues. V shed 4 bases and J shed 7 bases, with 13 bases lying between them. The CDR3 protein is CSVVEGTGGYTF. CDR3 DNA: TGCAGCGTTGTTGAAGGGACGGGTGGCTACACCTTC. Drawing the rest from reference TRBV29-1 and TRBJ1-2, the complete variable domain is SAVISQKPSRDICQRGTSLTIQCQVDSQVTMMFWYRQQPGQSLTLIATANQGSEATYESGFVIDKFPISRPNLTFSTLTVSNMSPEDSSIYLCSVVEGTGGYTFGSGTRLTVV.

The chain recombines TRBV7-9 with TRBJ2-7; 8 bases line up with TRBD1. The V segment lost 3 bases and the J segment 7 bases; nucleotides outside the gene matches: 8. From germline, CDR1 is SEHNR and CDR2 FQNEAQ (reference sequence). The CDR3 has 14 residues. The CDR3: CASSFPTGGLEQYF. DNA of the CDR3: TGTGCCAGCAGCTTCCCCACAGGGGGTCTAGAGCAGTACTTC.

The rearrangement links TRBV18 to TRBJ1-5; D gene uncertain. This CDR3 contains 14 residues. V shed 6 bases and J shed 6 bases, with 15 bases lying between them. The V gene's germline CDR1 is KGHSH and CDR2 LQKENI. CDR3 nucleotides: TGTGCCAGCTCGCTTTCAGGAGAAGGTCAGCCCCAGCATTTT. It translates to CASSLSGEGQPQHF.

This sequence joins TRBV6-5 and TRBJ1-1; D is uncertain. The germline V gene encodes CDR1 MNHEY and CDR2 SVGAGI. The CDR3 runs 16 residues. V lost 4 bases, J lost 1 base, and 16 bases lay in between. CDR3 DNA sequence: TGTGCCAGCAGTTTATTGTTCATGGGATCGAACACTGAAGCTTTCTTT. Translated, it gives CASSLLFMGSNTEAFF.

The rearrangement links TRBV19 to TRBJ2-7; TRBD1 matches at 8 bases. J lost 6 bases, V lost 5 bases, and 9 bases had no gene match. The CDR3 is 14 residues long. The germline gives CDR1 LNHDA, CDR2 SQIVND (reference sequence). The CDR3 coding sequence is TGTGCCAGTAGTCCACAGGGGGTCCCCACCGAGCAGTACTTC. Protein: CASSPQGVPTEQYF.

This clone occurred a few times. The V call is TRBV6-6, the J call TRBJ1-1; D is possibly TRBD1 (5 bases). Germline CDR1 is MNHNY and CDR2 is SVGAGI (reference sequence). With 0 bases removed from V and 11 bases from J, the gap between germline ends came to 13 bases. The CDR3 runs to 13 residues. CDR3 DNA sequence: TGTGCCAGCAGTTACTCCCGGGACCCGAGGGCTTTCTTT. Its translation: CASSYSRDPRAFF.